The clone carrying this TCR beta chain was recorded only once. The V and J ends lost 2 bases and 3 bases respectively, with 5 bases between them. The length of the CDR3 is 11 residues. The germline V gene has CDR1 GTSNPN and CDR2 SVGIG (reference sequence). The data are from a study of CD8 T cells in Susac syndrome. Reverse transcription of about 0.45 to 1 ug RNA was performed with random hexamers. From the immunoSEQ multiplex PCR reads, TCRdb called clonotypes with MiXCR, one entry per CDR3 protein. The profile covers a few hundred thousand distinct CDR3 sequences, with 95% appearing a single time and 0.08% to 0.095% taken by the ten largest.

The chain recombines TRBV30 with TRBJ2-7, with D uncertain. The clonotype was recovered from a human donor with multiple sclerosis. Sequencing used CD4+ T cells from PBMCs. The CDR3 protein is CAWSTDYEQYF. DNA for the CDR3: TGTGCCTGGAGTACAGACTACGAGCAGTACTTC.